This T cell receptor beta chain stems from a study of T cells in Graves' hyperthyroidism and ophthalmopathy. In the study overall: Initial diagnosis, before any treatment, was when peripheral blood was collected. Findings and limits, study-wide: Also found in blood were most expanded thyroid clonotypes above 0.001.

The source material, RNA transcripts, was used to amplify TCR beta CDR3 regions. TCR CDR3 underwent first-round RT-PCR with the HTBI primer set. Using its own MiXCR run on the multiplex PCR reads, TCRdb lists one record per CDR3 protein. The data contain fewer than 600,000 distinct CDR3 sequences, around an eighth of them singletons. Over 18 months, lack of ophthalmopathy progression marked Graves' hyperthyroidism as stable. The germline V gene encodes CDR1 MDHEN and CDR2 SYDVKM. Germline trimming cut 5 bases from V and 7 bases from J; bases unmatched to any gene: 13. CDR3 length equals 17 residues. This clonotype has at least ten counts. What it recognizes is unknown.

The sample taken for sequencing was blood. The TCR comes from a woman under 30 with Graves' hyperthyroidism. This chain joins TRBV28 and TRBJ2-3; 12 nucleotides match TRBD1. CDR3 sequence (DNA): TGTGCCAGCAGTGACGATTCCGGGACAGGGGGCAAGCATACGCAGTATTTT. This encodes CASSDDSGTGGKHTQYF.